This T cell receptor beta chain was documented in a study of blood T cell repertoires in COVID-19. As for the study in general: Sites across the United States, Italy and Spain contributed samples from acute and convalescent COVID-19. The cDNA or gDNA used as material had been derived from T cells, B-cell-depleted T cells, or PBMCs.

CDR3 length: 15 amino acids. Germline V CDR1 and CDR2: SGDLS, YYNGEE. J was trimmed by 3 bases and V by 3 bases; bases with no gene match: 5. The assay was immunoSEQ multiplex PCR, and TCRdb's table has in-frame clones only and misses some. This repertoire shows 250,000 to 300,000 clones, more than 80% found once; its top ten account for 1% to 1.3%. Cohort allocation depended upon clinical history that participants reported. Donors of Cohort 3 who recovered were those that had two negative PCRs, clearance, or symptom resolution. Source material: PBMCs or T cells enriched from blood (not recorded which). The TCR was taken from a woman aged 25 to 39 who had recovered from COVID-19. V is TRBV9 and J is TRBJ1-2, with 10 bases aligning to TRBD1. In DNA form, the CDR3 reads TGTGCCAGCAGCGAGACAGGGGGCGATCACTATGGCTACACCTTC. It encodes CASSETGGDHYGYTF.